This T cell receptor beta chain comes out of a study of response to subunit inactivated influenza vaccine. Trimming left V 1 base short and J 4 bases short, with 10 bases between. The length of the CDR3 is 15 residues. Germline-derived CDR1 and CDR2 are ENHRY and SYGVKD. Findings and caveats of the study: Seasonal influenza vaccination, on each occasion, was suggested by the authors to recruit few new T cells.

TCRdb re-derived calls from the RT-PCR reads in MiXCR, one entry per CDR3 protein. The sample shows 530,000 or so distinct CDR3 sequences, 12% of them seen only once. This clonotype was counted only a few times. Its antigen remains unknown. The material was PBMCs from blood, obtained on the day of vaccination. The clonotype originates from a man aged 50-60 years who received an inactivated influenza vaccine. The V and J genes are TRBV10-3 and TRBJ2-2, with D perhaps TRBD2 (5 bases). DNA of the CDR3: TGTGCCATCAGTGAGTGGGAGAGGCTCACCGGGGAGCTGTTTTTT. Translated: CAISEWERLTGELFF.